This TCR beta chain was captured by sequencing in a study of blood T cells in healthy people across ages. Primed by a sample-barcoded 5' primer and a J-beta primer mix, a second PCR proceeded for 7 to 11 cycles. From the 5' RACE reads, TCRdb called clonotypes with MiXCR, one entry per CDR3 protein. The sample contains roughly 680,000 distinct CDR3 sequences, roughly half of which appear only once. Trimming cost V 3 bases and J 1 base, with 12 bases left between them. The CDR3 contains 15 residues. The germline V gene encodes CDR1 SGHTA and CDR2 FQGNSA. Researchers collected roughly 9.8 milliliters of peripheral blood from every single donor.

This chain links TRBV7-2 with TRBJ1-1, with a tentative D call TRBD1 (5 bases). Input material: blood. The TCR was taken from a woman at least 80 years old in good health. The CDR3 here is CASSLNRDRNTEAFF. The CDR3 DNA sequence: TGTGCCAGCAGCTTGAACCGGGACCGGAACACTGAAGCTTTCTTT.